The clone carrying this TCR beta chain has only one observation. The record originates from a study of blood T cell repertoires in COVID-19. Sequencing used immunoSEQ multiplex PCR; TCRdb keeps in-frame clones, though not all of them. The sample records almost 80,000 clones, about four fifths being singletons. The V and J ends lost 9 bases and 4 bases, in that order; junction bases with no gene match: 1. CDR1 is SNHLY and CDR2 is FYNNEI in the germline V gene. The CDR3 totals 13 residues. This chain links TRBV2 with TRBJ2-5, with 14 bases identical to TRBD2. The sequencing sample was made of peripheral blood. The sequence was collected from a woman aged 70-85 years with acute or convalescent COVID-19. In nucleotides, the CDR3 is TGTGCCAGGGGGACTAGCGGGGGAGAGACCCAGTACTTC. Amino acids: CARGTSGGETQYF.